This T cell receptor beta chain comes out of a study of regulatory T cells in long-lasting Graves disease. To make TCR beta libraries, researchers used iRepertoire HTBI primers and Arm-PCR of CDR3 regions. Each CDR3 protein gets one entry after TCRdb re-called the multiplex PCR reads with MiXCR. This sample has 350,000 to 550,000 distinct CDR3 sequences, with around 14% found just once. Germline assignment: CDR1 MNHNS and CDR2 SASEGT. With 6 bases removed from V and 8 bases from J, the gap between germline ends came to 14 bases. The CDR3 spans 13 residues. Described time point: newly diagnosed GD, antithyroid drugs for less than 3 months. Extracted RNA from PBMCs served as the source of the TCR library. This sample also belongs to another study, concerning T cells in Graves' hyperthyroidism and ophthalmopathy. That report notes: HTBI primers drove first-round RT-PCR of the TCR CDR3. In the blood, most expanded thyroid clonotypes above 0.001 appeared as well. A model built on 13 V-J features separated ophthalmopathy from stable hyperthyroidism.

This chain joins TRBV6-1 and TRBJ2-1; no clear D gene. This sequence originates from a woman in her 30s with Graves disease. The sequences come from peripheral blood mononuclear cells (PBMCs), collected at new diagnosis, from a patient treated with antithyroid drugs. The CDR3 spells CASRRPTGDEQFF. CDR3 bases: TGTGCCAGCAGACGTCCTACGGGCGATGAGCAGTTCTTC.